The sequence of this TCR beta chain was determined in a study of blood T cells in healthy people across ages. The J segment lost 3 bases and the V segment lost 6 bases, leaving 7 bases of the junction unmatched. The CDR3 length is 16 residues. PCR was performed a second time for roughly 6 to 12 cycles using a sample-barcoded 5' primer and a J-beta primer mix. MiXCR, run by TCRdb on the 5' RACE reads, gives a single entry per CDR3 protein. The table has fewer than 650,000 distinct CDR3 sequences, roughly a quarter seen once. The sample was also reused in another study, on T cells of mothers and their children.

This clonotype was sampled from a boy aged 2 to 10 in good health. The rearrangement joins TRBV12-3 or TRBV12-4 to TRBJ2-3; 12 bases align to TRBD2. What was sequenced was blood. In DNA, the CDR3 is TGTGCCAGCAGCGAGGGGACTAGCGGGCTTACAGATACGCAGTATTTT. It encodes CASSEGTSGLTDTQYF.